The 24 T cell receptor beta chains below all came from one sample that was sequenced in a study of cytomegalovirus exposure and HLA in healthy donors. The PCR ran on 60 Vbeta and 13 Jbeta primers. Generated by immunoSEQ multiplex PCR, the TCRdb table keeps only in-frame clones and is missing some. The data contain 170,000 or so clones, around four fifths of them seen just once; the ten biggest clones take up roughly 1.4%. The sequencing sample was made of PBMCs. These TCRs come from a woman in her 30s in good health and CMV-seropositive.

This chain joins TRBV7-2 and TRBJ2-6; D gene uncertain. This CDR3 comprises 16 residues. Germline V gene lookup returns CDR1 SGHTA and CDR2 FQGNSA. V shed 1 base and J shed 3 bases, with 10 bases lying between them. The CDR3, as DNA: TGTGCCAGCAGCTTAGTTTCTGTCGGTGGGGCCAACGTCCTGACTTTC. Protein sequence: CASSLVSVGGANVLTF.

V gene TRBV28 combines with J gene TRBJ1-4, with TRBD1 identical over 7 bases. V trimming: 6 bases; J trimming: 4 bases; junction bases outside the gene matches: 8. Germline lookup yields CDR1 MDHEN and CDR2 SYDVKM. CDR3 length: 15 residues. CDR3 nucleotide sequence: TGTGCCAGCAGGACTAGGGGGCTCTTTAATGAAAAACTGTTTTTT. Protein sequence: CASRTRGLFNEKLFF.

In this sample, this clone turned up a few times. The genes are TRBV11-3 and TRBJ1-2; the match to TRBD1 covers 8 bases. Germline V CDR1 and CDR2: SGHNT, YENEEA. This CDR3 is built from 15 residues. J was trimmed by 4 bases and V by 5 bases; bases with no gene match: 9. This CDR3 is CASSQGQDPPYGYTF. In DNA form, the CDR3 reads TGTGCCAGCAGCCAGGGACAGGACCCACCCTATGGCTACACCTTC.

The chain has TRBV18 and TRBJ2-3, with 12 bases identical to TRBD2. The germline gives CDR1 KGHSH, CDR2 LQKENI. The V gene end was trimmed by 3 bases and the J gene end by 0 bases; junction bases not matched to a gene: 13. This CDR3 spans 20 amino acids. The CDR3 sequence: CASSPGTSGYWRSSTDTQYF. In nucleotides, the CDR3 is TGTGCCAGCTCACCCGGGACTAGCGGGTATTGGCGTTCTAGCACAGATACGCAGTATTTT.

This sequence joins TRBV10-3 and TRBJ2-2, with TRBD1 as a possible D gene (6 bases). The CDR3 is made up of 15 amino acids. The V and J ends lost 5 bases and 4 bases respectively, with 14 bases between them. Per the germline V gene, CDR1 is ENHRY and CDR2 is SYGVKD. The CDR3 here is CAISSHRVGTGELFF. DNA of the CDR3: TGTGCCATCAGTTCTCACAGGGTGGGCACCGGGGAGCTGTTTTTT.

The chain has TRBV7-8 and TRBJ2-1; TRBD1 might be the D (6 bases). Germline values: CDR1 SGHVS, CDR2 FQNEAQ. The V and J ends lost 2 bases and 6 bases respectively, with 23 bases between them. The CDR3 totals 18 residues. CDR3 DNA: TGTGCCAGCAGCTTACGGTCTACAGGACAGACTCCGGGCAATGAGCAGTTCTTC. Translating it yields CASSLRSTGQTPGNEQFF.

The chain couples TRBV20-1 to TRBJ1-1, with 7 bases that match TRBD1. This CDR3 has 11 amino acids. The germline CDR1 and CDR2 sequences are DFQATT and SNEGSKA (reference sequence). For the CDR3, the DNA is TGCACGACAGGGTTGAACACTGAAGCTTTCTTT. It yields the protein CTTGLNTEAFF.

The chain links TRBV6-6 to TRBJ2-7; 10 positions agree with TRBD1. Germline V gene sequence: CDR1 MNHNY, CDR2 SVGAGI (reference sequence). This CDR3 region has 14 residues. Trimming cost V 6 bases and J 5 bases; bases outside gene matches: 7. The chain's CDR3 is CASSEDRGIHEQYF. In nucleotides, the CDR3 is TGTGCCAGCAGCGAGGACAGGGGGATTCACGAGCAGTACTTC.

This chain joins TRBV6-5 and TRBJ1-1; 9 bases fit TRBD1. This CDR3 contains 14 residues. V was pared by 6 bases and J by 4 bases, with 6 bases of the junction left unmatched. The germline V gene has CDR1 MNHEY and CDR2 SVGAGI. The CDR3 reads CASSRTGDVTEAFF. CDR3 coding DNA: TGTGCCAGCAGCCGGACAGGGGATGTCACTGAAGCTTTCTTT.

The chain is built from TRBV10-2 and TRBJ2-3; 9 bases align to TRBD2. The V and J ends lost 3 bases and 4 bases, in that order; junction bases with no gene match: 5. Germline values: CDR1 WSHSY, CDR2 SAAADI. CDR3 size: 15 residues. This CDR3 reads CASSEPAGGPDTQYF. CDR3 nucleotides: TGCGCCAGCAGTGAACCAGCGGGAGGCCCAGATACGCAGTATTTT.

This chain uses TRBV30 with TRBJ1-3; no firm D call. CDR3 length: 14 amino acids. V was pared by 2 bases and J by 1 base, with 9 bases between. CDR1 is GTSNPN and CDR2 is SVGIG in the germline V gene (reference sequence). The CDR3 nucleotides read TGTGCCTGGAGTCTGCGGATTTCTGGAAACACCATATATTTT. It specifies CAWSLRISGNTIYF.

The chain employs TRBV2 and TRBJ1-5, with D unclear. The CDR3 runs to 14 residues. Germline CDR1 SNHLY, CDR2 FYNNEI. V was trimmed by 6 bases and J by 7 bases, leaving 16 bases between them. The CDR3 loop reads CASRPERAWQPQHF. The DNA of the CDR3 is TGTGCCAGCAGGCCCGAGAGAGCGTGGCAGCCCCAGCATTTT. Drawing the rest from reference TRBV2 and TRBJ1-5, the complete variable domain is EPEVTQTPSHQVTQMGQEVILRCVPISNHLYFYWYRQILGQKVEFLVSFYNNEISEKSEIFDDQFSVERPDGSNFTLKIRSTKLEDSAMYFCASRPERAWQPQHFGDGTRLSIL.

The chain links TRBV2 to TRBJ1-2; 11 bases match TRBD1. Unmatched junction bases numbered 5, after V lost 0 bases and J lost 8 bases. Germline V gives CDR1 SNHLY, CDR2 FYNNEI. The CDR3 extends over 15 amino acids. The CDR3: CASSEARTGGGGYTF. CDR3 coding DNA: TGTGCCAGCAGTGAAGCGAGGACAGGGGGCGGGGGCTACACCTTC.

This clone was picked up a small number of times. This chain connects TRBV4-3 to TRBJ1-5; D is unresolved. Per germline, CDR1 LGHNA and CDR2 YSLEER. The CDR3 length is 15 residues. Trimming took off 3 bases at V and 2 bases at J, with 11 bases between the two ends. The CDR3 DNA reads TGCGCCAGCAGCCATGCTCACGGGGGCAATCAGCCCCAGCATTTT. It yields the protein CASSHAHGGNQPQHF.

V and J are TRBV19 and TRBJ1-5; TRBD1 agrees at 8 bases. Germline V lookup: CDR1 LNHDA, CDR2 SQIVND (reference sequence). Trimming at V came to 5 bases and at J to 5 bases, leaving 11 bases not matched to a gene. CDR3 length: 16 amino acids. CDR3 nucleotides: TGTGCCAGTAGTGACATGGGACAGGCGTTCTATCAGCCCCAGCATTTT. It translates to CASSDMGQAFYQPQHF.

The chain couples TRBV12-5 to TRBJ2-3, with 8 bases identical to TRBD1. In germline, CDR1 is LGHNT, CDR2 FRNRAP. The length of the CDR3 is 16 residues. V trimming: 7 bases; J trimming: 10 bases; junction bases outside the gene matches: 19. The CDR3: CASALRPGGKASPQYF. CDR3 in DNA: TGTGCTAGTGCCTTAAGGCCAGGGGGCAAGGCATCCCCGCAGTATTTT. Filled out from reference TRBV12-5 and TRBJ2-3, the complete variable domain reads DARVTQTPRHKVTEMGQEVTMRCQPILGHNTVFWYRQTMMQGLELLAYFRNRAPLDDSGMPKDRFSAEMPDATLATLKIQPSEPRDSAVYFCASALRPGGKASPQYFGPGTRLTVL.

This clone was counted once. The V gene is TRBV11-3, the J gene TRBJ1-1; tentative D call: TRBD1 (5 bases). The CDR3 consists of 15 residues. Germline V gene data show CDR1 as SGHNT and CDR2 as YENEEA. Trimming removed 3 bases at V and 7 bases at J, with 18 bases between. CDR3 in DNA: TGTGCCAGCAGCTTTCTCATGTCAGGGAGGGGTGAAGCTTTCTTT. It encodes CASSFLMSGRGEAFF.

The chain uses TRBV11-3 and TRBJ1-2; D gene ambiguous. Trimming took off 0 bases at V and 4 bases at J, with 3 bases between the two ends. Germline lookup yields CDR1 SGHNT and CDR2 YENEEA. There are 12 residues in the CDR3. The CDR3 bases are TGTGCCAGCAGCTTAGACGGCTATGGCTACACCTTC. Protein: CASSLDGYGYTF.

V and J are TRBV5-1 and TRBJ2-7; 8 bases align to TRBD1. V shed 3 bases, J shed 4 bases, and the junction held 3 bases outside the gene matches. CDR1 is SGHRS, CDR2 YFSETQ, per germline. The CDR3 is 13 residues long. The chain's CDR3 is CASSSGTGYEQYF. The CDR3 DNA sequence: TGCGCCAGCAGCTCCGGGACAGGTTACGAGCAGTACTTC.

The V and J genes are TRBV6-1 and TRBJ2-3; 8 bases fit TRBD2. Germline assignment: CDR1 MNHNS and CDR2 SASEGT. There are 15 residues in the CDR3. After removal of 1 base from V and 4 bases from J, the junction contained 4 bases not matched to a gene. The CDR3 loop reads CASSEGAGGPDTQYF. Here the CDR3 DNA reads TGTGCCAGCAGTGAAGGGGCGGGAGGTCCAGATACGCAGTATTTT.

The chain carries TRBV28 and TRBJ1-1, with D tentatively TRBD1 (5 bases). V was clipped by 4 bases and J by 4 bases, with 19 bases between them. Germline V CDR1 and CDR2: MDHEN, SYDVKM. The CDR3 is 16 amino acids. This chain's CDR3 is CASSWGPAGVGTEAFF. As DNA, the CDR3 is TGTGCCAGCAGTTGGGGACCTGCGGGGGTGGGCACTGAAGCTTTCTTT.

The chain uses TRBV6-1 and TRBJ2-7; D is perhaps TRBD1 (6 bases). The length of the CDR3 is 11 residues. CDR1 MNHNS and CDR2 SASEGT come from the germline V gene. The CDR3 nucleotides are TGTGCTGGGGGCAGTTCTACGAAGCAGTACTTC. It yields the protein CAGGSSTKQYF.

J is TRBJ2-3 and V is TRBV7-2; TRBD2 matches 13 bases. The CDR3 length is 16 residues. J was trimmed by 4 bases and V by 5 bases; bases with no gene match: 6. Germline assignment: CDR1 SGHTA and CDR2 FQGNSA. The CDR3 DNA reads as TGTGCCAGCAGCCGTGGACTAGCGGGAGTTTCAGATACGCAGTATTTT. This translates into CASSRGLAGVSDTQYF.

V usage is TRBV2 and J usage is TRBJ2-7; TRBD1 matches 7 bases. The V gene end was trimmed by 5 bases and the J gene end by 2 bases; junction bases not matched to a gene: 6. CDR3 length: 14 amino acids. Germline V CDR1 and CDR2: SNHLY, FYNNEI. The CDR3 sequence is CASSWTGPPYEQYF. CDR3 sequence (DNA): TGTGCCAGCAGTTGGACAGGCCCCCCCTACGAGCAGTACTTC.